Below are 17 T cell receptor beta chains sequenced from a single sample in a study of beta chain features in type 1 diabetes. These receptors lack a known antigen. Study-wide findings and caveats: Among all four CD4+ subsets, Type 1 diabetes patients had TCRB CDR3s that were moderately but significantly shorter.

Reverse transcribing all isolated RNA meant expressed TCRB transcripts were sequenced. Method: immunoSEQ multiplex PCR; TCRdb's copy keeps in-frame clones and lacks some. In the table there are hundreds of thousands of clones, about 15% of which are singletons. Sequencing input: naive CD4+ T cells from blood. These receptors were collected from a man aged 18 to 29 with type 1 diabetes.

This clone has just a few counts. The J gene is TRBJ1-1, the V gene TRBV30; TRBD1 matches at 7 bases. Germline CDR1 is GTSNPN and CDR2 is SVGIG (reference sequence). This CDR3 contains 11 residues. Losses at the gene ends were 8 bases for V and 6 bases for J; bases not matched to a gene: 6. The CDR3 DNA is TGTGCCAGACAGGGTAGCGCTGAAGCTTTCTTT. Protein: CARQGSAEAFF.

There are a few counts of this clone. V is TRBV28 and J is TRBJ2-7; TRBD2 matches at 12 bases. V gave up 7 bases and J gave up 5 bases; unmatched junction bases: 3. Germline V gives CDR1 MDHEN, CDR2 SYDVKM. The CDR3 is 13 residues long. CDR3 amino acids: CASTSGGADEQYF. CDR3 DNA: TGTGCCAGCACTAGCGGGGGGGCAGACGAGCAGTACTTC.

This clone was counted a few times. The V gene is TRBV20-1, the J gene TRBJ1-1; no clear D gene. CDR1 is DFQATT, CDR2 SNEGSKA, per germline (reference sequence). V was cut by 2 bases and J by 3 bases, with 4 bases left in between. This CDR3 is 11 amino acids long. This CDR3 reads CSARRDTEAFF. The CDR3, as DNA: TGCAGTGCTAGACGGGACACTGAAGCTTTCTTT.

The J gene is TRBJ1-2, the V gene TRBV28; TRBD1 matches 8 bases. The germline CDR1 and CDR2 sequences are MDHEN and SYDVKM. J lost 8 bases, V lost 10 bases, and 12 bases had no gene match. The CDR3 spans 13 residues. DNA of the CDR3: TGTGCCACCCGGACAGGGCTGCTTTACGGCTACACCTTC. This encodes CATRTGLLYGYTF.

There are a few counts of this clone. This chain joins TRBV19 and TRBJ1-3; D gene uncertain. This CDR3 spans 12 amino acids. CDR1 is LNHDA, CDR2 SQIVND, per germline (reference sequence). Trimming removed 6 bases from V and 1 base from J, with 4 bases in between. CDR3 sequence reads: CASRTSGNTIYF. The DNA for the CDR3 is TGTGCCAGTAGAACTTCTGGAAACACCATATATTTT.

This clone was seen a few times. The chain combines TRBV9 with TRBJ2-5, with 7 bases identical to TRBD1. The CDR3 sequence is 17 residues long. CDR1 and CDR2 (germline): SGDLS, YYNGEE. With V trimmed by 3 bases and J by 5 bases, 16 bases remained unmatched. Here the CDR3 reads CASSATQQGFVPETQYF. DNA for the CDR3: TGTGCCAGCAGCGCCACCCAACAGGGGTTCGTTCCGGAGACCCAGTACTTC.

The rearrangement joins TRBV5-1 to TRBJ2-1, with TRBD2 matching 8 bases. Trimming removed 2 bases from V and 5 bases from J; junction bases left unmatched: 9. This CDR3 has 16 residues. Germline loops: CDR1 SGHRS, CDR2 YFSETQ. CDR3 loop: CASSFTGTRGHNEQFF. The CDR3 region has the DNA TGCGCCAGCAGCTTTACCGGGACTAGAGGCCACAATGAGCAGTTCTTC.

A few counts support this clone. The chain employs TRBV29-1 and TRBJ1-1; TRBD1 agrees at 7 bases. CDR1 is SQVTM and CDR2 is ANQGSEA in the germline V gene. V shed 4 bases and J 1 base; nucleotides not matched to a gene: 3. The CDR3 runs 13 residues. The CDR3 sequence: CSVGRQGNTEAFF. CDR3 nucleotide sequence: TGCAGCGTTGGCCGACAGGGGAACACTGAAGCTTTCTTT.

This clone was observed a handful of times. The rearrangement links TRBV19 to TRBJ1-1; D may be TRBD1 (5 bases). Trimming removed 10 bases from V and 1 base from J, with 16 bases in between. The CDR3 is 14 residues long. Germline CDR1 reads LNHDA; CDR2 reads SQIVND (reference sequence). The CDR3 sequence is CATLQNGQNTEAFF. The DNA for the CDR3 is TGTGCCACACTCCAAAACGGACAGAACACTGAAGCTTTCTTT. Full variable domain (missing parts from reference TRBV19 and TRBJ1-1): DGGITQSPKYLFRKEGQNVTLSCEQNLNHDAMYWYRQDPGQGLRLIYYSQIVNDFQKGDIAEGYSVSREKKESFPLTVTSAQKNPTAFYLCATLQNGQNTEAFFGQGTRLTVV.

In this sample, this clone turned up a few times. The DNA for the CDR3 is TGTGCCAGCAGCCCTCACGAGGTCTACAATGAGCAGTTCTTC. Its translation: CASSPHEVYNEQFF. This rearrangement joins TRBV28 to TRBJ2-1, with D unclear. This CDR3 has 14 amino acids. From germline, CDR1 is MDHEN and CDR2 SYDVKM. V was trimmed by 6 bases and J by 3 bases, leaving 12 bases between them.

The rearrangement links TRBV6-1 to TRBJ1-5; D call uncertain. Germline V CDR1 and CDR2: MNHNS, SASEGT. This CDR3 region has 14 residues. V lost 4 bases and J 2 bases, leaving 9 bases between the germline ends. CDR3 loop: CASSARGGNQPQHF. CDR3 DNA sequence: TGTGCCAGCAGTGCCCGCGGGGGCAATCAGCCCCAGCATTTT.

This clone was seen only a few times. V is TRBV30 and J is TRBJ2-7; TRBD1 might be the D (6 bases). This CDR3 is built from 14 residues. Germline values: CDR1 GTSNPN, CDR2 SVGIG (reference sequence). V was cut by 4 bases and J by 3 bases, with 16 bases left in between. The CDR3, as DNA: TGTGCCTGGAAGGTATCAGGGGATGGCTACGAGCAGTACTTC. Its translation: CAWKVSGDGYEQYF.

V gene TRBV30 combines with J gene TRBJ2-1, with 12 bases fitting TRBD2. The CDR3 is made up of 16 amino acids. CDR1 is GTSNPN and CDR2 is SVGIG in the germline V gene (reference sequence). V dropped 2 bases and J dropped 6; count of bases not matched to a gene: 8. DNA for the CDR3: TGTGCCTGGAGTCTTGGGACTAGCGGGCCAAGCAATGAGCAGTTCTTC. Its protein is CAWSLGTSGPSNEQFF.

The rearrangement uses TRBV9 and TRBJ2-3, with D uncertain. Germline V gene sequence: CDR1 SGDLS, CDR2 YYNGEE. The germline V and J ends were trimmed by 4 bases and 4 bases, with 4 bases remaining between them. The CDR3 is 11 amino acids. CDR3 protein: CASSSADTQYF. As DNA, the CDR3 is TGTGCCAGCAGCTCAGCAGATACGCAGTATTTT.

The CDR3 coding sequence is TGTGCCAGCAGCTCACAATATAGCCAGCCCCAGCATTTT. It translates to CASSSQYSQPQHF. The V call is TRBV7-2, the J call TRBJ1-5; no clear D. The V end was cut by 4 bases, the J end by 7 bases, with 11 bases between. CDR1 SGHTA and CDR2 FQGNSA come from the germline V gene. The CDR3 is made up of 13 amino acids.

The V call is TRBV6-6, the J call TRBJ2-7; D perhaps matches TRBD1 (6 bases). Germline-derived CDR1 and CDR2 are MNHNY and SVGAGI (reference sequence). Deletions cut 6 bases from V and 2 bases from J, with 11 bases between. CDR3 length: 13 amino acids. The CDR3 is CASSPGHPYEQYF. Written as DNA, the CDR3 is TGTGCCAGCAGCCCGGGACACCCCTACGAGCAGTACTTC.

This clone has only a few counts. The V call is TRBV11-2, the J call TRBJ2-6, with 13 bases that match TRBD2. This CDR3 has 19 residues. Trimming took 5 bases from V and 0 from J; bases not matched to a gene: 7. CDR1 is SGHAT, CDR2 FQNNGV, per germline. The CDR3 spells CASSARLAGGLSGANVLTF. For the CDR3, the DNA is TGTGCCAGCAGCGCCAGACTAGCGGGAGGCCTCTCTGGGGCCAACGTCCTGACTTTC.